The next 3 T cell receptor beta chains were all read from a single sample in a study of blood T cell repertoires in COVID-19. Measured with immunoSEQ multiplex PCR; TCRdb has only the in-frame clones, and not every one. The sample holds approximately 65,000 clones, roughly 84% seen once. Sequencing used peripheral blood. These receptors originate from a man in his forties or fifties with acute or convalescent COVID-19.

The CDR3 region has the DNA TGTGCCAGCAGTCTAAGAGCGGGAGACACAGCTGAGCAGTTCTTC. Residues: CASSLRAGDTAEQFF. The rearrangement uses TRBV11-3 and TRBJ2-1, with 8 bases that match TRBD2. Per germline, CDR1 SGHNT and CDR2 YENEEA. Trimming removed 6 bases from V and 9 bases from J; junction bases left unmatched: 13. The length of the CDR3 is 15 residues.

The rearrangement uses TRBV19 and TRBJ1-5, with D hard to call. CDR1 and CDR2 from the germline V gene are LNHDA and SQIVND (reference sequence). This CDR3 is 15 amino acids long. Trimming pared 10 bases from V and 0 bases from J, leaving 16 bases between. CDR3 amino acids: CATSDAGYSNQPQHF. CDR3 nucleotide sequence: TGTGCCACCTCCGACGCAGGTTATAGCAATCAGCCCCAGCATTTT.

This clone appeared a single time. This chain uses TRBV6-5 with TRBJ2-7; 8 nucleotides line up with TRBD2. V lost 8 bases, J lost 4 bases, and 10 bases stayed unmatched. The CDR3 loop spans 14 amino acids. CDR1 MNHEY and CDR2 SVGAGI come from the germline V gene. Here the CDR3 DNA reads TGTGCCAGCGTGGCGGCGAGCGGGGGATACGAGCAGTACTTC. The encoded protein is CASVAASGGYEQYF.